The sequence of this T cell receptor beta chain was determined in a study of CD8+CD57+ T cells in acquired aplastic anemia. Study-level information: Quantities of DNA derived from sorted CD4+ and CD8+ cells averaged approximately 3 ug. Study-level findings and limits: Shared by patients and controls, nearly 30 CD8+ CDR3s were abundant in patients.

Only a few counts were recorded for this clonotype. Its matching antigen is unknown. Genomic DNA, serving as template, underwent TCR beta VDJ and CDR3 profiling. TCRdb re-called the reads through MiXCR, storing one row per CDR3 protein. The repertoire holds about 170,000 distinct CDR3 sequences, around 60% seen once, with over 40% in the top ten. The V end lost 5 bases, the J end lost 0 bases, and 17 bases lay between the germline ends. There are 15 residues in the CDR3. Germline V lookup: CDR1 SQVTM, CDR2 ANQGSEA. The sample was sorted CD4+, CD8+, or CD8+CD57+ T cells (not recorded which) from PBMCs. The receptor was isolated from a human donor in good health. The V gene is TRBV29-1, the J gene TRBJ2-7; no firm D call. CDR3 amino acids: CSVLAVSRSSYEQYF. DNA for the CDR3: TGCAGCGTTCTCGCTGTCTCCAGGAGCTCCTACGAGCAGTACTTC.